These T cell receptor beta chains were read from a single sample in a study of cytomegalovirus exposure and HLA in healthy donors. Method: immunoSEQ multiplex PCR; TCRdb's copy keeps in-frame clones and lacks some. Of 130,000 to 150,000 clones in the sample, about 80% were seen once. Sequencing was carried out using PBMCs. The origin of the receptors is a male donor in good health and CMV-seropositive. The CDR3 runs from the conserved cysteine through the conserved F or W. The D gene is left open where the match is weak. Size tells how often a clone was seen (once, few, many) or the class of an expanded clone, and some rows leave it out.

15	once	TRBV21-1	-	TRBJ1-3	TGTGCCAGCAGCTACAGGGTAAACTCTGGAAACACCATATATTTT	CASSYRVNSGNTIYF
15	-	TRBV13	TRBD2	TRBJ2-7	TGTGCCAGCAGATATGGACTAGCGGGCCTCCACGAGCAGTACTTC	CASRYGLAGLHEQYF
14	few	TRBV6-5	TRBD1	TRBJ1-2	TGTGCCAGCAGTTACTCAGCAGGGGGCTATGGCTACACCTTC	CASSYSAGGYGYTF
12	-	TRBV30	-	TRBJ2-7	TGTGCCTGGGAGGGGGGGGTCGGAGAGCAGTACTTC	CAWEGGVGEQYF
17	-	TRBV4-3	TRBD2	TRBJ2-7	TGCGCCAGCAGCCAAGAAGAGGGCCTAGCGGGAGGGTACGAGCAGTACTTC	CASSQEEGLAGGYEQYF
12	-	TRBV2	-	TRBJ1-2	TGTGCCAGCATCCAGGGAGGGTATGGCTACACCTTC	CASIQGGYGYTF
18	-	TRBV19	TRBD1	TRBJ1-5	TGTGCCAGTAGTAGACTCCGGGACAGGGTTTTTCACAATCAGCCCCAGCATTTT	CASSRLRDRVFHNQPQHF
16	-	TRBV19	-	TRBJ1-6	TGTGCCAGTAGTATTTGGGGGGGAGGATATAATTCACCCCTCCACTTT	CASSIWGGGYNSPLHF
12	-	TRBV2	-	TRBJ2-1	TGTGCCAGCAGGGGCGATAGCGCCACCCCGTTCTTC	CASRGDSATPFF
14	-	TRBV28	TRBD2	TRBJ2-3	TGTGCCAGCAGTTTGGGGACTAGCGCGTATACGCAGTATTTT	CASSLGTSAYTQYF
13	once	TRBV6-5	-	TRBJ2-7	TGTGCCAGCAGTTACTCGGGAGACTACGAGCAGTACTTC	CASSYSGDYEQYF
16	-	TRBV4-1	-	TRBJ2-7	TGCGCCAGCAGCCAAGAGTCTCGGAGGAAAGGCTACGAGCAGTACTTC	CASSQESRRKGYEQYF
17	-	TRBV7-7	TRBD1	TRBJ2-2	TGTGCTAGCAGCTTACGGGCGACAGGGCTTAACACCGGGGAGCTGTTTTTT	CASSLRATGLNTGELFF
14	-	TRBV5-6	TRBD1	TRBJ2-3	TGTGCCAGCAGCAGACAGGGGAACACAGATACGCAGTATTTT	CASSRQGNTDTQYF
18	once	TRBV27	-	TRBJ2-1	TGTGCCAGCAGTTTATTCATAGGCGCGGGGAAAAAACACAATGAGCAGTTCTTC	CASSLFIGAGKKHNEQFF
17	-	TRBV1	-	TRBJ2-1	TGCACCAGCAGCCCTCTCTGCTGGGGGGGCTCCTACAATGAGCAGTTCTTC	CTSSPLCWGGSYNEQFF